The 6 T cell receptor beta chains given below trace back to one sample, sequenced in a study of blood T cell repertoires in COVID-19. Repertoires were generated with immunoSEQ multiplex PCR, while TCRdb's copy carries only in-frame clones and drops some. The sample has approximately 280,000 clones; 90% are singletons. The sample comprised peripheral blood. The source is a woman in her thirties with COVID-19, enrolled during active disease.

This chain links TRBV29-1 with TRBJ1-4, with TRBD1 matching 7 bases. The CDR3 consists of 14 residues. Trimming took 6 bases from V and 1 from J; bases not matched to a gene: 5. The germline V gene has CDR1 SQVTM and CDR2 ANQGSEA. CDR3 in DNA: TGCAGCGTACAGAACAGGGGAACTAATGAAAAACTGTTTTTT. Its translation: CSVQNRGTNEKLFF.

V usage is TRBV18 and J usage is TRBJ2-2, with D uncertain. The V end was cut by 0 bases, the J end by 2 bases, with 16 bases between. CDR1 is KGHSH, CDR2 LQKENI, per germline. The CDR3 is 18 amino acids. The chain's CDR3 is CASSPPASAEANTGELFF. As DNA, the CDR3 is TGTGCCAGCTCACCACCTGCGAGCGCCGAGGCTAACACCGGGGAGCTGTTTTTT.

The chain joins TRBV24-1 to TRBJ1-1; D might be TRBD1 (6 bases). Germline loops: CDR1 KGHDR, CDR2 SFDVKD. The ends were cut back, 5 bases at V and 5 bases at J, with 11 bases in the middle. The CDR3 sequence is 13 residues long. Here the CDR3 reads CATSGNRETEAFF. The CDR3 DNA reads TGTGCCACCAGTGGCAACAGGGAAACTGAAGCTTTCTTT.

This rearrangement joins TRBV7-2 to TRBJ2-1; 11 nucleotides line up with TRBD2. V lost 2 bases to trimming and J lost 6 bases; unmatched junction nucleotides: 12. This CDR3 is 18 amino acids long. Germline loops: CDR1 SGHTA, CDR2 FQGNSA. The DNA for the CDR3 is TGTGCCAGCAGCTTATGGTCGTTCTTAGGGACTAGCGGCAATGAGCAGTTCTTC. This gives the protein CASSLWSFLGTSGNEQFF.

The V and J genes are TRBV7-9 and TRBJ2-1, with a possible D match to TRBD2 (6 bases). This CDR3 region has 15 residues. In germline, CDR1 is SEHNR, CDR2 FQNEAQ (reference sequence). Deletions cut 1 base from V and 6 bases from J, with 13 bases between. The CDR3 bases are TGTGCCAGCAGCTTAGGCGGGATGAGGGGCAATGAGCAGTTCTTC. Its translation is CASSLGGMRGNEQFF.

The gene calls are TRBV18 and TRBJ2-1, with 11 bases that match TRBD1. Trimming took 1 base from V and 2 from J; bases not matched to a gene: 1. Germline CDR1 and CDR2: KGHSH and LQKENI. The CDR3 runs 16 residues. In DNA form, the CDR3 reads TGTGCCAGCTCACCACTGGGACAGGGGGCCTACAATGAGCAGTTCTTC. This encodes CASSPLGQGAYNEQFF.